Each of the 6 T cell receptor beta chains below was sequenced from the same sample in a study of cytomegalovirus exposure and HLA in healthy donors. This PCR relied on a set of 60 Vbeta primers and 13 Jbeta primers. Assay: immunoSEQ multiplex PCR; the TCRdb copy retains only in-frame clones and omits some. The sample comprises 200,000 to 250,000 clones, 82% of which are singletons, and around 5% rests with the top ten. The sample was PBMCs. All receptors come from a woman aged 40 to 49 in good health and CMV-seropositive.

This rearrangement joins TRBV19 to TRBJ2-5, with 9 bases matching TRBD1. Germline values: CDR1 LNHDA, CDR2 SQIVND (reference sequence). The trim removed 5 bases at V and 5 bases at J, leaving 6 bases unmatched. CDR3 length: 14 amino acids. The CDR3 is CASSEQGASETQYF. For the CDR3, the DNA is TGTGCCAGTAGTGAACAGGGGGCAAGTGAGACCCAGTACTTC.

CDR3 amino acids: CASSLVSVSYEQYF. CDR3 nucleotide sequence: TGTGCCAGCAGCTTAGTATCGGTGTCCTACGAGCAGTACTTC. The V call is TRBV7-2, the J call TRBJ2-7; no firm D call. This CDR3 is 14 amino acids long. CDR1 is SGHTA, CDR2 FQGNSA, per germline. V lost 1 base and J 1 base, leaving 8 bases between the germline ends.

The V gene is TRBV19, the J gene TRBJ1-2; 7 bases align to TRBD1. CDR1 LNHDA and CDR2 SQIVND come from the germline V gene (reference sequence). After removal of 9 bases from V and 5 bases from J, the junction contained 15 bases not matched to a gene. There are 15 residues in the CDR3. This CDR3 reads CASRSLVQGVYGYTF. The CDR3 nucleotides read TGTGCCAGCCGGTCGTTGGTGCAGGGGGTTTATGGCTACACCTTC.

The CDR3 DNA follows: TGTGCCAGCAGCTTATATGATACGCAGTATTTT. Translation: CASSLYDTQYF. The rearrangement joins TRBV7-2 to TRBJ2-3; D is undetermined. Germline CDR1 and CDR2: SGHTA and FQGNSA. This CDR3 contains 11 residues. Trimming stripped 2 bases from V and 6 bases from J, with 3 bases between.

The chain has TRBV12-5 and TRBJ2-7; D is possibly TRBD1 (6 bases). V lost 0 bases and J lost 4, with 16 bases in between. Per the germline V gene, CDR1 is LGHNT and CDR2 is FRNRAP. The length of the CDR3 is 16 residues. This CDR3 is CASGLVPGHNLYEQYF. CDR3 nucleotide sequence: TGTGCTAGTGGTTTGGTGCCGGGACACAACCTTTACGAGCAGTACTTC. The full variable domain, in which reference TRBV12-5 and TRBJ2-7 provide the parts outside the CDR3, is DARVTQTPRHKVTEMGQEVTMRCQPILGHNTVFWYRQTMMQGLELLAYFRNRAPLDDSGMPKDRFSAEMPDATLATLKIQPSEPRDSAVYFCASGLVPGHNLYEQYFGPGTRLTVT.

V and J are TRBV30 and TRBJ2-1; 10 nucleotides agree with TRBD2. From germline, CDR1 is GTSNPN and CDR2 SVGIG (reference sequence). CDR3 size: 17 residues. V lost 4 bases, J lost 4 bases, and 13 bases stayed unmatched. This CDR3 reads CAWTPISPGLAYNEQFF. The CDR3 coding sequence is TGTGCCTGGACCCCCATAAGTCCGGGACTAGCGTACAATGAGCAGTTCTTC. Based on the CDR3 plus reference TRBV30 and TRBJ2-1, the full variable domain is SQTIHQWPATLVQPVGSPLSLECTVEGTSNPNLYWYRQAAGRGLQLLFYSVGIGQISSEVPQNLSASRPQDRQFILSSKKLLLSDSGFYLCAWTPISPGLAYNEQFFGPGTRLTVL.